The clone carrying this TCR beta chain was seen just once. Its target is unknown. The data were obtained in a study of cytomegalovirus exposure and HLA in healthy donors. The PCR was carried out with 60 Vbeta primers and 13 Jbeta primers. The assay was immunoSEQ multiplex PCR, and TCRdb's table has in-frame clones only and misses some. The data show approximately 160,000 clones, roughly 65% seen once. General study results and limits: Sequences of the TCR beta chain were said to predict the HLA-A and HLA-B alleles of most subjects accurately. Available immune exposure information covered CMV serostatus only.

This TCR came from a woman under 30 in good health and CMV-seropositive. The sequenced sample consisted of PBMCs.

The CDR3: CATRPVAGGTDTQYF. CDR3 nucleotides: TGTGCCACACGTCCAGTAGCGGGAGGCACAGATACGCAGTATTTT. This sequence joins TRBV6-5 and TRBJ2-3; 9 nucleotides align to TRBD2. Germline V gene lookup returns CDR1 MNHEY and CDR2 SVGAGI. The CDR3 totals 15 residues. The ends lost 10 bases at V and 1 base at J; junction bases unmatched: 9.